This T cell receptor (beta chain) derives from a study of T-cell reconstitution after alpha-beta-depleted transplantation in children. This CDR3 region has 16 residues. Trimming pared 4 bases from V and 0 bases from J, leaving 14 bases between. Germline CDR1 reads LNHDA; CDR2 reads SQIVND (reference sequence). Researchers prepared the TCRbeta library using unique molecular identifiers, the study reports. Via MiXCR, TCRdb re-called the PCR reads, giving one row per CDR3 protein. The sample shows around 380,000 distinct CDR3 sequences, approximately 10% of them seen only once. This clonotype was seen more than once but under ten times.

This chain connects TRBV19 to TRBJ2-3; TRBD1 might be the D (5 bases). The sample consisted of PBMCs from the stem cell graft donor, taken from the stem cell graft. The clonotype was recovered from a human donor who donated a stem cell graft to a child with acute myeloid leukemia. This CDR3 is CASSKPGRASTDTQYF. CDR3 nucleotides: TGTGCCAGTAGTAAACCAGGGCGAGCTAGCACAGATACGCAGTATTTT.